Below, 18 T cell receptor beta chains from the same sample are listed, as sequenced in a study of technical replicates of blood from several donors. Method: immunoSEQ multiplex PCR; TCRdb's copy keeps in-frame clones and lacks some. The sample includes roughly 80,000 clones, approximately 94% of them seen just once. The sample comprised T cells isolated from PBMCs. These receptors all come from a human donor in good health.

V usage is TRBV25-1 and J usage is TRBJ1-2, with D tentatively TRBD1 (5 bases). The CDR3 runs to 15 residues. CDR1 MGHDK and CDR2 SYGVNS come from the germline V gene. With 0 bases removed from V and 7 bases from J, the gap between germline ends came to 15 bases. CDR3: CASSEYLWGRAGYTF. The CDR3 DNA sequence: TGTGCCAGCAGTGAATATTTGTGGGGGAGGGCTGGCTACACCTTC.

This clone was seen a single time. V usage is TRBV7-6 and J usage is TRBJ1-2, with 8 bases that match TRBD1. Germline V gene lookup returns CDR1 SGHVS and CDR2 FNYEAQ. This CDR3 is built from 12 residues. After removal of 4 bases from V and 7 bases from J, the junction contained 2 bases not matched to a gene. CDR3 loop: CASSSDRAGYTF. CDR3 DNA sequence: TGTGCCAGCAGCTCGGACAGGGCTGGCTACACCTTC.

V usage is TRBV2 and J usage is TRBJ1-1; 8 bases line up with TRBD1. There are 15 residues in the CDR3. Germline-derived CDR1 and CDR2 are SNHLY and FYNNEI. V shed 6 bases and J 0 bases; nucleotides not matched to a gene: 6. The CDR3 reads CASSHPGQVNTEAFF. CDR3 nucleotide sequence: TGTGCCAGCAGCCACCCGGGACAGGTGAACACTGAAGCTTTCTTT.

The chain joins TRBV9 to TRBJ1-1, with D tentatively TRBD1 (6 bases). Germline CDR1 and CDR2: SGDLS and YYNGEE. V gave up 4 bases and J gave up 5 bases, with 15 bases separating them. The CDR3 is 14 amino acids. CDR3 sequence reads: CASSPRGLQTEAFF. The CDR3 nucleotides are TGTGCCAGCAGCCCCAGGGGATTACAAACTGAAGCTTTCTTT.

J is TRBJ2-7 and V is TRBV9; 9 bases line up with TRBD1. V lost 2 bases, J lost 4 bases, and 4 bases stayed unmatched. Germline assignment: CDR1 SGDLS and CDR2 YYNGEE. The CDR3 contains 14 residues. CDR3 protein: CASSVGTGPYEQYF. In DNA, the CDR3 is TGTGCCAGCAGCGTCGGGACAGGGCCTTACGAGCAGTACTTC.

The chain joins TRBV10-2 to TRBJ1-1, with a weak D call TRBD1 (5 bases). The germline V gene encodes CDR1 WSHSY and CDR2 SAAADI. V was pared by 2 bases and J by 9 bases, with 13 bases between. The CDR3 length is 13 residues. The CDR3 loop is CASSEGRAFQAFF. In nucleotides, the CDR3 is TGCGCCAGCAGTGAGGGCAGGGCATTTCAAGCTTTCTTT.

The chain carries TRBV27 and TRBJ1-5; D remains ambiguous. CDR3 length: 15 residues. Between the trimmed V and J ends, which lost 6 bases and 0 bases, there was a span of 12 bases. Germline CDR1 MNHEY, CDR2 SMNVEV (reference sequence). This CDR3 reads CASRSRGYSNQPQHF. CDR3 coding DNA: TGTGCCAGCAGGTCGCGGGGTTATAGCAATCAGCCCCAGCATTTT.

This CDR3 is CASSAGLAGGGDTQYF. The CDR3 bases are TGTGCCAGCAGCGCCGGACTAGCGGGAGGGGGGGATACGCAGTATTTT. The chain uses TRBV5-8 and TRBJ2-3, with 15 positions matching TRBD2. Germline lookup yields CDR1 SGHTS and CDR2 YDEGEE. V lost 4 bases to trimming and J lost 6 bases; unmatched junction nucleotides: 6. The CDR3 totals 16 residues.

The chain uses TRBV7-8 and TRBJ1-5, with D possibly being TRBD1 (6 bases). The ends were cut back, 5 bases at V and 1 base at J, with 12 bases in the middle. The CDR3 extends over 15 amino acids. Looked up from germline, CDR1 is SGHVS and CDR2 is FQNEAQ. The CDR3 here is CASSLEDRSNQPQHF. The CDR3 DNA is TGTGCCAGCAGCCTAGAAGACAGGAGCAATCAGCCCCAGCATTTT.

The chain joins TRBV6-5 to TRBJ1-2; 11 nucleotides agree with TRBD1. This CDR3 comprises 15 residues. Trimming at V came to 5 bases and at J to 4 bases, leaving 6 bases not matched to a gene. CDR1 and CDR2 (germline): MNHEY, SVGAGI. CDR3 protein: CASSPGQGAAYGYTF. CDR3 in DNA: TGTGCCAGCAGTCCTGGACAGGGGGCCGCCTATGGCTACACCTTC.

V gene TRBV29-1 combines with J gene TRBJ2-3, with 10 bases lining up with TRBD2. CDR1 and CDR2 (germline): SQVTM, ANQGSEA. Losses at the gene ends were 6 bases for V and 5 bases for J; bases not matched to a gene: 8. There are 14 residues in the CDR3. This chain's CDR3 is CSVERGLAKDTQYF. The CDR3 nucleotides are TGCAGCGTCGAGAGGGGACTAGCGAAAGATACGCAGTATTTT.

The V call is TRBV10-3, the J call TRBJ2-7; 8 bases are shared with TRBD1. Looked up from germline, CDR1 is ENHRY and CDR2 is SYGVKD. This CDR3 is 14 amino acids long. The junction had 6 bases not matched to a gene; V was cut back by 7 bases and J by 1 base. CDR3 amino acids: CAITDRGSSYEQYF. Written as DNA, the CDR3 is TGTGCCATCACCGACAGGGGATCTTCCTACGAGCAGTACTTC.

V usage is TRBV7-7 and J usage is TRBJ2-1; TRBD2 is a possible D gene (6 bases). The germline CDR1 and CDR2 sequences are SSHAT and FNYEAQ (reference sequence). The CDR3 has 15 amino acids. Trimming removed 1 base at V and 6 bases at J, with 13 bases between. The CDR3 DNA reads TGTGCCAGCAGCTTAGGCCCTCGGGAGAGCAATGAGCAGTTCTTC. Translated: CASSLGPRESNEQFF. Drawing the rest from reference TRBV7-7 and TRBJ2-1, the complete variable domain is GAGVSQSPRYKVTKRGQDVTLRCDPISSHATLYWYQQALGQGPEFLTYFNYEAQPDKSGLPSDRFSAERPEGSISTLTIQRTEQRDSAMYRCASSLGPRESNEQFFGPGTRLTVL.

This clone was counted only a few times. V gene TRBV6-6 combines with J gene TRBJ1-1; a possible D gene is TRBD1 (6 bases). Germline assignment: CDR1 MNHNY and CDR2 SVGAGI (reference sequence). V gave up 6 bases and J gave up 3 bases, with 8 bases separating them. CDR3 length equals 12 residues. CDR3 region: CASRTGDTEAFF. DNA for the CDR3: TGTGCCAGCAGGACAGGAGACACTGAAGCTTTCTTT.

The chain has TRBV30 and TRBJ1-3, with unresolved D. Trimming cost V 2 bases and J 0 bases, with 20 bases left between them. CDR3 length: 18 residues. The germline CDR1 and CDR2 sequences are GTSNPN and SVGIG (reference sequence). CDR3 DNA: TGTGCCTGGAGTCTAAATTTCCTGACACAGTTCTCTGGAAACACCATATATTTT. As protein: CAWSLNFLTQFSGNTIYF.

The rearrangement uses TRBV7-2 and TRBJ2-7; 7 bases are shared with TRBD2. CDR3 size: 16 residues. Germline V CDR1 and CDR2: SGHTA, FQGNSA. With V trimmed by 0 bases and J by 2 bases, 7 bases remained unmatched. In nucleotides, the CDR3 is TGTGCCAGCAGCTTAGCGGGAGGGCCCTATACCTACGAGCAGTACTTC. Translation gives CASSLAGGPYTYEQYF.

The sample holds one count of this clone. This chain connects TRBV7-9 to TRBJ1-1; 7 bases map to TRBD1. The CDR3 consists of 15 residues. With 4 bases clipped from V and 1 base from J, the junction kept 6 bases outside the gene matches. Germline V lookup: CDR1 SEHNR, CDR2 FQNEAQ (reference sequence). Here the CDR3 DNA reads TGTGCCAGCAGCTCCGGGGGACAGTGGAACACTGAAGCTTTCTTT. Its translation: CASSSGGQWNTEAFF. The full variable domain, with the rest looked up from reference TRBV7-9 and TRBJ1-1, is DTGVSQNPRHKITKRGQNVTFRCDPISEHNRLYWYRQTLGQGPEFLTYFQNEAQLEKSRLLSDRFSAERPKGSFSTLEIQRTEQGDSAMYLCASSSGGQWNTEAFFGQGTRLTVV.

This rearrangement joins TRBV5-3 to TRBJ2-7; 8 bases line up with TRBD1. TRBV5-3 is an open reading frame, and its role is uncertain. The V segment lost 6 bases and the J segment 5 bases; nucleotides outside the gene matches: 7. This CDR3 comprises 13 residues. CDR3 residues: CARKDREVHEQYF. The CDR3 coding sequence is TGTGCCAGAAAGGACAGGGAGGTCCACGAGCAGTACTTC.